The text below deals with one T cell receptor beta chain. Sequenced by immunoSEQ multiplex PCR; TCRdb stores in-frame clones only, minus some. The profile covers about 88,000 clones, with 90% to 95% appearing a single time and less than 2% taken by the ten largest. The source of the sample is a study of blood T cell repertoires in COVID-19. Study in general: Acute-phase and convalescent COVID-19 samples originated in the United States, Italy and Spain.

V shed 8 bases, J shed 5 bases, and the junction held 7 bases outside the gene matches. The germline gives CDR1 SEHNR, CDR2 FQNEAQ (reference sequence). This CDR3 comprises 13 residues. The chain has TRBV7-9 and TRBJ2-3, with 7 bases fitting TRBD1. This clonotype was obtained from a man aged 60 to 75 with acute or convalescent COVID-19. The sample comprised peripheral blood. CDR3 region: CASGLQGKDTQYF. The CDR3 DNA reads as TGTGCCAGCGGCCTACAGGGGAAAGATACGCAGTATTTT.